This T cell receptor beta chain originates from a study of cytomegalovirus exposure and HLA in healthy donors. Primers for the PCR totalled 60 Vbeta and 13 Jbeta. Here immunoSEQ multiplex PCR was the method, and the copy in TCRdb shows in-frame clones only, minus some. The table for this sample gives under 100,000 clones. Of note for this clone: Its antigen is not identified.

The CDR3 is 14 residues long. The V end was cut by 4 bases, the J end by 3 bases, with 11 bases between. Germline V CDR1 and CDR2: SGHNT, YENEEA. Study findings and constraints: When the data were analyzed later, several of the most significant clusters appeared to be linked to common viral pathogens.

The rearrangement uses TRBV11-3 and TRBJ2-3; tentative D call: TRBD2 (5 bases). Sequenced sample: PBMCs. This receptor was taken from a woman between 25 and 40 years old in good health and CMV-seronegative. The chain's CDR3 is CASSSLARTDTQYF. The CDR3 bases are TGTGCCAGCAGCTCCTTAGCGCGGACAGATACGCAGTATTTT.